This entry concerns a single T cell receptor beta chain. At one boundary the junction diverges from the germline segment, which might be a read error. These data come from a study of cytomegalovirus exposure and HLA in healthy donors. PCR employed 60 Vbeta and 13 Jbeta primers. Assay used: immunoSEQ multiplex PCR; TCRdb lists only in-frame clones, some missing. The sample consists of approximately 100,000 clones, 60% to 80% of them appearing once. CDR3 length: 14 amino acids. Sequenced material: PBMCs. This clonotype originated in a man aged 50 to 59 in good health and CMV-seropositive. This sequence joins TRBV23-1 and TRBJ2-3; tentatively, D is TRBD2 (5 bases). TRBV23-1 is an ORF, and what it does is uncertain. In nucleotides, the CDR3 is TGCTCCAGCAGGCGGGTTCGTTGCACAGATACGCAGTATTTT. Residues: CSSRRVRCTDTQYF.